One and the same sample provided the 10 T cell receptor beta chains below, sequenced in a study of blood T cell repertoires in COVID-19. Clones were read by immunoSEQ multiplex PCR, and TCRdb kept only the in-frame ones, dropping some. This table holds a few hundred thousand clones, 85% to 90% found once. Sequenced input: peripheral blood. The receptors derive from a woman in her thirties or forties who had recovered from COVID-19.

The V and J genes are TRBV9 and TRBJ2-5; D is ambiguous. The CDR3 sequence is 13 residues long. V lost 4 bases and J 5 bases, leaving 12 bases between the germline ends. The germline V gene has CDR1 SGDLS and CDR2 YYNGEE. The CDR3 DNA follows: TGTGCCAGCAGCCTGCAGTCCGGGGAGACCCAGTACTTC. This encodes CASSLQSGETQYF.

V gene TRBV28 combines with J gene TRBJ2-1; tentatively, D is TRBD1 (6 bases). CDR1 MDHEN and CDR2 SYDVKM come from the germline V gene. Trimming pared 6 bases from V and 6 bases from J, leaving 12 bases between. The CDR3 has 13 amino acids. The CDR3 DNA reads as TGTGCCAGCAGCCACGGACAGCCCAATGAGCAGTTCTTC. Translating it yields CASSHGQPNEQFF.

This chain uses TRBV28 with TRBJ2-7; D ambiguous. Germline V gene sequence: CDR1 MDHEN, CDR2 SYDVKM. The CDR3 extends over 12 amino acids. V lost 3 bases and J lost 7, with 10 bases in between. In DNA form, the CDR3 reads TGTGCCAGCAGTTTTAACTTGCGGGAGCAGTACTTC. Its translation: CASSFNLREQYF.

V is TRBV28 and J is TRBJ1-2, with D possibly matching TRBD1 (5 bases). Germline CDR1 and CDR2: MDHEN and SYDVKM. The CDR3 spans 13 residues. The germline V and J ends were trimmed by 2 bases and 7 bases, with 11 bases remaining between them. The DNA for the CDR3 is TGTGCCAGCAGTTTACGGATCAGGGTTGGCTACACCTTC. Residues: CASSLRIRVGYTF.

The V and J genes are TRBV2 and TRBJ1-2; 7 bases match TRBD1. CDR1 is SNHLY, CDR2 FYNNEI, per germline. The CDR3 extends over 14 amino acids. V was clipped by 1 base and J by 5 bases; unmatched bases: 4. The CDR3 region has the DNA TGTGCCAGCAGTGAAGTCGACAGGGAGTATGGCTACACCTTC. This codes for CASSEVDREYGYTF.

The rearrangement links TRBV2 to TRBJ2-5; no clear D. Trimming left V 2 bases short and J 7 bases short, with 8 bases between. The germline CDR1 and CDR2 sequences are SNHLY and FYNNEI. The CDR3 covers 12 residues. The CDR3 DNA reads as TGTGCCAGCAGTGAATCTTTTGTGACCCAGTACTTC. Translated: CASSESFVTQYF.

This clone has just one count. The rearrangement links TRBV19 to TRBJ1-6, with D perhaps matching TRBD1 (5 bases). The germline gives CDR1 LNHDA, CDR2 SQIVND (reference sequence). V lost 6 bases and J lost 8, with 14 bases in between. This CDR3 is built from 14 residues. The CDR3 loop is CASSYGGADSPLHF. In nucleotides, the CDR3 is TGTGCCAGTAGCTATGGAGGGGCTGATTCACCCCTCCACTTT.

The V and J genes are TRBV3-1 (or the pseudogene TRBV3-2) and TRBJ1-1; 7 bases fit TRBD1. The germline V gene encodes CDR1 LGHDT and CDR2 YNNKEL (reference sequence). The CDR3 contains 15 residues. The V and J ends lost 4 bases and 2 bases, in that order; junction bases with no gene match: 7. The CDR3 DNA is TGTGCCAGCAGCCCCCGGGACAGACTTAACACTGAAGCTTTCTTT. It specifies CASSPRDRLNTEAFF.

The chain links TRBV12-3 or TRBV12-4 to TRBJ1-2; no clear D gene. V dropped 6 bases and J dropped 1 base, with 6 bases sitting between them. The CDR3 has 12 amino acids. In DNA, the CDR3 is TGTGCCAGCAGCCTGTTTAACTATGGCTACACCTTC. It is translated as CASSLFNYGYTF.

The chain uses TRBV30 and TRBJ2-2, with a weak D call TRBD1 (6 bases). CDR1 GTSNPN and CDR2 SVGIG come from the germline V gene (reference sequence). The CDR3 spans 14 residues. The V gene lost 4 bases and the J gene lost 6 bases, with 15 bases spanning the gap. The CDR3 loop is CAWNALEGAGELFF. The DNA of the CDR3 is TGTGCCTGGAACGCACTAGAGGGGGCCGGGGAGCTGTTTTTT.